This TCR beta chain appears in the sequencing data of a study of blood T cell repertoires in COVID-19. Study information: PBMCs, B-cell-depleted T cells, or T cells were the source of the cDNA or gDNA that made up the material.

Profiling relied on immunoSEQ multiplex PCR, and the TCRdb table lists in-frame clones only, not all of them. Of about 70,000 clones detected, around 84% appear once; the ten largest clones hold roughly 0.83%. This clone was observed a few times. V was cut by 3 bases and J by 7 bases, with 7 bases left in between. The CDR3 has 13 amino acids. This clonotype was sampled from a woman between 70 and 85 years old with acute or convalescent COVID-19. Input material: peripheral blood. This chain uses TRBV12-3 or TRBV12-4 with TRBJ1-6, with D tentatively TRBD1 (5 bases). CDR3 amino acids: CASSFGANSPLHF. The CDR3 nucleotides read TGTGCCAGCAGTTTTGGGGCCAATTCACCCCTCCACTTT.